The sample holds one count of the clone carrying this T cell receptor (beta chain). TCRdb's copy holds only in-frame clones and misses some; the assay was immunoSEQ multiplex PCR. The sample has 150,000 to 200,000 clones, more than 90% seen once; the top ten hold 1.2% to 1.5%. CDR3 length: 14 amino acids. The V end lost 5 bases, the J end lost 0 bases, and 10 bases lay between the germline ends. Germline V gene data show CDR1 as SGHTA and CDR2 as FQGNSA. The data belong to a study of control samples from healthy donors and cancer patients. The sample taken for sequencing was blood. The J gene is TRBJ1-2, the V gene TRBV7-2; possibly TRBD1 for D (5 bases). This receptor was identified in a man aged 25 to 40 in good health. CDR3 nucleotide sequence: TGTGCCAGCAGCACTCAGACAGCTAACTATGGCTACACCTTC. This encodes CASSTQTANYGYTF. Supplemented by reference TRBV7-2 and TRBJ1-2, the full variable domain reads GAGVSQSPSNKVTEKGKDVELRCDPISGHTALYWYRQSLGQGLEFLIYFQGNSAPDKSGLPSDRFSAERTGGSVSTLTIQRTQQEDSAVYLCASSTQTANYGYTFGSGTRLTVV.